This T cell receptor beta chain was obtained from a study of CD8+ T cells in alopecia areata. Study at large: The duration of tofacitinib was 6 to 18 months, with 6 months off drug afterward. Study findings and constraints: Compared with mice, patients displayed less clear TCR sharing, possibly for HLA-related reasons.

Following extraction, RNA underwent reverse transcription to cDNA, which served as the sequencing template. This table comes from immunoSEQ multiplex PCR, and its TCRdb copy is limited to in-frame clones, with some not included. The data hold 150,000 or so clones, with 45% to 60% observed a single time. On this clone itself: Its antigen is undetermined.

The CDR3 consists of 14 residues. The germline V gene encodes CDR1 KGHSH and CDR2 LQKENI. V was trimmed by 8 bases and J by 0 bases, leaving 10 bases between them. Sample: CD4+ T cells sorted from blood. The chain is built from TRBV18 and TRBJ2-2, with a possible D match to TRBD1 (6 bases). The TCR originated in a human donor with alopecia areata. The CDR3 DNA reads TGTGCCAGCCCCGGGACATCGAACACCGGGGAGCTGTTTTTT. Protein sequence: CASPGTSNTGELFF.